What follows are 25 T cell receptor beta chains derived from one specimen sequenced in a study of blood T cell repertoires in COVID-19. Data came from immunoSEQ multiplex PCR; TCRdb stores just in-frame clones and leaves some out. The top ten hold roughly a tenth of the sample, which has hundreds of thousands of clones, roughly 90% seen once. The sequencing sample was made of PBMCs or T cells enriched from blood (not recorded which). These receptors were obtained from a woman aged 40 to 55 who had recovered from COVID-19.

V gene TRBV7-2 combines with J gene TRBJ2-7, with 7 bases identical to TRBD2. J gave up 5 bases and V 2 bases, and 12 bases lay outside the gene matches. The CDR3 loop spans 16 amino acids. Germline CDR1 reads SGHTA; CDR2 reads FQGNSA. The CDR3 DNA follows: TGTGCCAGCAGCTTAAAGAGCGGGGCGACCCGCAACGAGCAGTACTTC. Translated, it gives CASSLKSGATRNEQYF. The entire variable domain, with the rest obtained from reference TRBV7-2 and TRBJ2-7, is as follows: GAGVSQSPSNKVTEKGKDVELRCDPISGHTALYWYRQSLGQGLEFLIYFQGNSAPDKSGLPSDRFSAERTGGSVSTLTIQRTQQEDSAVYLCASSLKSGATRNEQYFGPGTRLTVT.

This clone was picked up one time. The rearrangement joins TRBV4-1 to TRBJ2-7, with a possible D match to TRBD1 (5 bases). The CDR3 totals 15 residues. Per the germline V gene, CDR1 is MGHRA and CDR2 is YSYEKL. The V end was cut by 3 bases, the J end by 5 bases, with 17 bases between. In nucleotides, the CDR3 is TGCGCCAGCAGCCAGACAGCGACACGAGGAGACGAGCAGTACTTC. As protein: CASSQTATRGDEQYF.

The chain combines TRBV3-1 (or the pseudogene TRBV3-2) with TRBJ1-5, with D tentatively TRBD1 (5 bases). Germline-derived CDR1 and CDR2 are LGHDT and YNNKEL (reference sequence). The CDR3 spans 18 residues. V was pared by 0 bases and J by 4 bases, with 19 bases between. In nucleotides, the CDR3 is TGTGCCAGCAGCCAAGAGATAAGGGGCAGGGCAGTGAATCAGCCCCAGCATTTT. The encoded protein is CASSQEIRGRAVNQPQHF.

This clone has a single count. The gene calls are TRBV6-1 and TRBJ1-2; 7 nucleotides agree with TRBD1. J gave up 4 bases and V 2 bases, and 4 bases lay outside the gene matches. Germline V gene sequence: CDR1 MNHNS, CDR2 SASEGT. This CDR3 spans 14 amino acids. The CDR3, as DNA: TGTGCCAGCAGTGAAAACAGGGGTCTCTATGGCTACACCTTC. It yields the protein CASSENRGLYGYTF.

This chain joins TRBV9 and TRBJ2-1; TRBD2 aligns across 10 bases. The J segment lost 4 bases and the V segment lost 5 bases, leaving 6 bases of the junction unmatched. CDR3 length: 15 amino acids. Germline V gene lookup returns CDR1 SGDLS and CDR2 YYNGEE. The CDR3 region has the DNA TGTGCCAGCAGTCCACTAGCGGGGTATTACAATGAGCAGTTCTTC. Its protein product is CASSPLAGYYNEQFF.

The CDR3 coding sequence is TGTGCCAGCAGCCTTGTGGGGGGGCTAAGCTCCTACGAGCAGTACTTC. Protein product: CASSLVGGLSSYEQYF. J is TRBJ2-7 and V is TRBV7-9; TRBD2 is a possible D gene (7 bases). The length of the CDR3 is 16 residues. CDR1 and CDR2 (germline): SEHNR, FQNEAQ (reference sequence). Trimming took 5 bases from V and 0 from J, leaving 17 bases between them.

The J gene is TRBJ1-1, the V gene TRBV7-8; maybe TRBD1 (6 bases). The CDR3 length is 16 residues. Germline lookup yields CDR1 SGHVS and CDR2 FQNEAQ. Trimming removed 4 bases from V and 1 base from J, with 16 bases in between. The CDR3 sequence: CASSSQFAGANTEAFF. Here the CDR3 DNA reads TGTGCCAGCAGCTCCCAATTCGCAGGGGCGAACACTGAAGCTTTCTTT.

This chain connects TRBV7-2 to TRBJ2-3; D is undetermined. Trimming left V 2 bases short and J 0 bases short, with 6 bases between. Germline CDR1 reads SGHTA; CDR2 reads FQGNSA. This CDR3 is built from 14 residues. The DNA of the CDR3 is TGTGCCAGCAGCTTAATGGCTAGCACAGATACGCAGTATTTT. Amino acids: CASSLMASTDTQYF.

The J gene is TRBJ2-7, the V gene TRBV6-2 or TRBV6-3; D uncertain. The CDR3 covers 13 residues. Germline CDR1 and CDR2: MNHEY and SVGEGT. V dropped 0 bases and J dropped 4 bases, with 7 bases sitting between them. The CDR3 nucleotides read TGTGCCAGCAGTTACTCTATGCAGTACGAGCAGTACTTC. Its protein is CASSYSMQYEQYF.

The J gene is TRBJ2-5, the V gene TRBV11-2; TRBD2 is a possible D gene (6 bases). CDR1 is SGHAT, CDR2 FQNNGV, per germline. There are 12 residues in the CDR3. Trimming removed 4 bases from V and 4 bases from J, with 7 bases in between. CDR3 loop: CASSWDLETQYF. CDR3 DNA: TGTGCCAGCAGCTGGGACTTAGAGACCCAGTACTTC. Complete variable domain (other parts from reference TRBV11-2 and TRBJ2-5): EAGVAQSPRYKIIEKRQSVAFWCNPISGHATLYWYQQILGQGPKLLIQFQNNGVVDDSQLPKDRFSAERLKGVDSTLKIQPAKLEDSAVYLCASSWDLETQYFGPGTRLLVL.

This clone was observed a single time. The rearrangement uses TRBV30 and TRBJ2-3; 15 bases align to TRBD2. Germline trimming cut 4 bases from V and 2 bases from J; bases unmatched to any gene: 16. The V gene's germline CDR1 is GTSNPN and CDR2 SVGIG (reference sequence). There are 20 residues in the CDR3. The CDR3 DNA sequence: TGTGCCTGGACCCGCCTCCGAGGGACTAGCGGGGGGTCACTCACAGATACGCAGTATTTT. Translating gives CAWTRLRGTSGGSLTDTQYF.

V and J are TRBV28 and TRBJ2-1, with a tentative D call TRBD1 (5 bases). The V end lost 2 bases, the J end lost 6 bases, and 14 bases lay between the germline ends. The length of the CDR3 is 15 residues. Germline assignment: CDR1 MDHEN and CDR2 SYDVKM. The CDR3: CASSLKGSRSNEQFF. The CDR3 coding sequence is TGTGCCAGCAGTTTAAAGGGGTCGCGAAGCAATGAGCAGTTCTTC.

This clone was detected many times. The V and J genes are TRBV11-3 and TRBJ2-5; D gene unclear. Germline V gives CDR1 SGHNT, CDR2 YENEEA. Trimming shortened V by 5 bases and J by 6 bases, and 16 bases separated the two germline ends. This CDR3 region has 14 residues. The DNA of the CDR3 is TGTGCCAGCAGCCTAACTTCTAGTACAAAGACCCAGTACTTC. This translates into CASSLTSSTKTQYF.

This clone occurred a few times. The gene calls are TRBV25-1 and TRBJ2-1; 7 nucleotides agree with TRBD1. The CDR3 loop spans 15 amino acids. V was pared by 1 base and J by 8 bases, with 8 bases of the junction left unmatched. CDR1 is MGHDK and CDR2 is SYGVNS in the germline V gene. The CDR3 bases are TGTGCCAGCAGTGAATCGGGCAGGGGGTGGGATGAGCAGTTCTTC. Amino acid sequence: CASSESGRGWDEQFF. The full variable domain, rest sourced from reference TRBV25-1 and TRBJ2-1, is EADIYQTPRYLVIGTGKKITLECSQTMGHDKMYWYQQDPGMELHLIHYSYGVNSTEKGDLSSESTVSRIRTEHFPLTLESARPSHTSQYLCASSESGRGWDEQFFGPGTRLTVL.

The gene calls are TRBV7-2 and TRBJ2-6; 7 bases map to TRBD2. V shed 3 bases and J 4 bases; nucleotides not matched to a gene: 9. Per germline, CDR1 SGHTA and CDR2 FQGNSA. The CDR3 has 17 residues. The CDR3 protein is CASSLGAGSPGANVLTF. DNA for the CDR3: TGTGCCAGCAGCTTGGGAGCGGGATCCCCCGGGGCCAACGTCCTGACTTTC.

The V gene is TRBV7-3, the J gene TRBJ2-2, with no clear D. This CDR3 is built from 13 residues. Deletions cut 5 bases from V and 6 bases from J, with 10 bases between. Germline loops: CDR1 SGHTA, CDR2 FQGTGA. This CDR3 reads CASSSYLAGELFF. CDR3 DNA: TGTGCCAGCAGCAGCTACTTAGCCGGGGAGCTGTTTTTT.

V gene TRBV7-2 combines with J gene TRBJ2-1; 10 bases align to TRBD2. V gave up 3 bases and J gave up 8 bases; unmatched junction bases: 13. Germline V gives CDR1 SGHTA, CDR2 FQGNSA. This CDR3 is built from 17 residues. CDR3 region: CASSFDVNSGRVDEQFF. CDR3 sequence (DNA): TGTGCCAGCAGCTTTGATGTTAACAGCGGGAGGGTGGATGAGCAGTTCTTC.

The CDR3 DNA is TGTGCCAGCAGCGGACAGGCCTTAGAAAAACTGTTTTTT. This sequence encodes CASSGQALEKLFF. This chain joins TRBV7-9 and TRBJ1-4, with 7 bases lining up with TRBD1. The length of the CDR3 is 13 residues. Germline V gene sequence: CDR1 SEHNR, CDR2 FQNEAQ (reference sequence). The ends lost 5 bases at V and 8 bases at J; junction bases unmatched: 5.

The chain employs TRBV7-3 and TRBJ2-6; possibly TRBD1 for D (7 bases). This CDR3 spans 16 amino acids. The germline CDR1 and CDR2 sequences are SGHTA and FQGTGA. The V gene lost 5 bases and the J gene lost 1 base, with 12 bases spanning the gap. Here the CDR3 DNA reads TGTGCCAGCAGCCCAGGGGGGAGTTCTGGGGCCAACGTCCTGACTTTC. Its protein is CASSPGGSSGANVLTF.

This chain joins TRBV9 and TRBJ1-2; D is perhaps TRBD1 (6 bases). Germline values: CDR1 SGDLS, CDR2 YYNGEE. Trimming pared 0 bases from V and 8 bases from J, leaving 11 bases between. This CDR3 region has 13 residues. The chain's CDR3 is CASSVVAGDGYTF. The CDR3 DNA sequence: TGTGCCAGCAGCGTAGTGGCAGGGGACGGCTACACCTTC.

Only a few counts were recorded for this clone. This chain joins TRBV2 and TRBJ2-7; 9 bases fit TRBD2. The CDR3 runs 16 residues. Germline CDR1 and CDR2: SNHLY and FYNNEI. Germline trimming cut 6 bases from V and 2 bases from J; bases unmatched to any gene: 11. CDR3 protein: CASSPAQREVTYEQYF. CDR3 nucleotide sequence: TGTGCCAGCAGCCCCGCCCAGCGGGAGGTTACCTACGAGCAGTACTTC.

This chain links TRBV28 with TRBJ1-1; possible D gene TRBD1, 5 bases. The germline V and J ends were trimmed by 6 bases and 6 bases, with 14 bases remaining between them. This CDR3 spans 13 amino acids. In germline, CDR1 is MDHEN, CDR2 SYDVKM. This CDR3 reads CASSQYQGSEAFF. DNA of the CDR3: TGTGCCAGCAGCCAATACCAGGGTTCTGAAGCTTTCTTT.

The chain couples TRBV7-6 to TRBJ2-1; no firm D call. Looked up from germline, CDR1 is SGHVS and CDR2 is FNYEAQ. This CDR3 has 12 residues. V was trimmed by 5 bases and J by 10 bases, leaving 12 bases between them. The CDR3 nucleotides are TGTGCCAGCAGCAACTGGGCAGGCGAGCAGTTCTTC. It is translated as CASSNWAGEQFF. The full variable domain, completed using reference TRBV7-6 and TRBJ2-1, is GAGVSQSPRYKVTKRGQDVALRCDPISGHVSLYWYRQALGQGPEFLTYFNYEAQQDKSGLPNDRFSAERPEGSISTLTIQRTEQRDSAMYRCASSNWAGEQFFGPGTRLTVL.

The chain combines TRBV19 with TRBJ2-1; 10 nucleotides align to TRBD2. The CDR3 has 16 residues. In germline, CDR1 is LNHDA, CDR2 SQIVND (reference sequence). V shed 6 bases, J shed 4 bases, and the junction held 9 bases outside the gene matches. CDR3 sequence reads: CASSQREGHRYNEQFF. CDR3 nucleotides: TGTGCCAGTAGCCAGCGGGAGGGCCATCGTTACAATGAGCAGTTCTTC. Based on the CDR3 plus reference TRBV19 and TRBJ2-1, the full variable domain is DGGITQSPKYLFRKEGQNVTLSCEQNLNHDAMYWYRQDPGQGLRLIYYSQIVNDFQKGDIAEGYSVSREKKESFPLTVTSAQKNPTAFYLCASSQREGHRYNEQFFGPGTRLTVL.

The chain couples TRBV7-2 to TRBJ1-3, with D maybe TRBD1 (5 bases). The CDR3 length is 18 residues. Germline loops: CDR1 SGHTA, CDR2 FQGNSA. Between the trimmed V and J ends, which lost 1 base and 0 bases, there was a span of 16 bases. CDR3 protein: CASSLGGGTARSGNTIYF. The CDR3 DNA reads TGTGCCAGCAGCTTAGGTGGGGGGACGGCTCGCTCTGGAAACACCATATATTTT.